This TCR beta chain derives from a study of blood T cell repertoires in COVID-19. In the study overall: T cells, B-cell-depleted T cells, or PBMCs provided the cDNA or gDNA that served as material.

Authors' analysis steps: Reference gene primer amplification gave nucleated cell count estimates. Produced via immunoSEQ multiplex PCR; TCRdb's table is partial and in-frame only. V and J calls and clone size are as listed in that table; D and trimming were resolved from the DNA. Here the sample spans tens of thousands of clones, 88% being singletons. The sequencing input was peripheral blood. This TCR derives from a human donor in a cohort sampled during active COVID-19.

The CDR3 sequence is CAWVNSYEQYF. The DNA of the CDR3 is TGTGCCTGGGTAAACTCCTACGAGCAGTACTTC. This chain connects TRBV30 to TRBJ2-7; D gene unclear. The CDR3 extends over 11 amino acids. The germline V and J ends were trimmed by 5 bases and 0 bases, with 5 bases remaining between them. CDR1 and CDR2 (germline): GTSNPN, SVGIG (reference sequence).